This TCR beta chain was identified in a study of regulatory T cells in long-lasting Graves disease. This clonotype was observed at least ten times. Stated time point: newly diagnosed GD, antithyroid drugs for less than 3 months. Extracted RNA from PBMCs served as the source of the TCR library. CDR3 size: 15 residues. V lost 7 bases, J lost 2 bases, and 8 bases stayed unmatched. Germline values: CDR1 MDHEN, CDR2 SYDVKM. According to the study, TCR beta libraries were built with iRepertoire HTBI primers and CDR3-region Arm-PCR. Each CDR3 protein is one row after TCRdb ran MiXCR on the multiplex PCR reads. The data contain more than 300,000 distinct CDR3 sequences, roughly a sixth of them seen just once; the ten biggest clones take up around a fifth.

Sample: peripheral blood mononuclear cells (PBMCs), taken at new diagnosis, from a patient treated with antithyroid drugs. V and J are TRBV28 and TRBJ2-7, with 10 bases aligning to TRBD1. The sequence was obtained from a female donor with Graves disease. The CDR3 bases are TGTGCCAGCAACATTCCGGGACAGGGGCCCTACGAGCAGTACTTC. It yields the protein CASNIPGQGPYEQYF.